The 14 T cell receptor beta chains reported below all come from one sample, sequenced in a study of T cells in Graves' hyperthyroidism and ophthalmopathy. Researchers amplified the TCR beta CDR3 regions from RNA transcripts. The HTBI primer set drove a first-round RT-PCR of the TCR CDR3. MiXCR, run by TCRdb on the multiplex PCR reads, gives a single entry per CDR3 protein. The sample lists over 450,000 distinct CDR3 sequences, roughly 15% occurring once. Material for sequencing was blood. The receptors were gathered from a woman aged 18-30 years with Graves' ophthalmopathy.

This clonotype was counted at least ten times. One base away lies a much larger clone, so this may be a sequencing read error. V and J are TRBV27 and TRBJ1-1; D remains ambiguous. This CDR3 is built from 13 residues. Trimming removed 3 bases at V and 1 base at J, with 6 bases between. Germline lookup yields CDR1 MNHEY and CDR2 SMNVEV (reference sequence). In DNA form, the CDR3 reads TGTGCCAGCAGTTTCGTCGGGAACACTGAAGCTTTCTTT. It is translated as CASSFVGNTEAFF.

This clonotype was counted many times. The chain joins TRBV28 to TRBJ1-6; D ambiguous. Germline CDR1 reads MDHEN; CDR2 reads SYDVKM. CDR3 length: 16 amino acids. The V and J ends lost 4 bases and 3 bases respectively, with 13 bases between them. CDR3 sequence (DNA): TGTGCCAGCAGTTACGTCGGGTTCGGCTATAATTCACCCCTCCACTTT. This encodes CASSYVGFGYNSPLHF.

The sample holds many counts of this clonotype. The rearrangement links TRBV18 to TRBJ2-7, with D uncertain. The germline V and J ends were trimmed by 5 bases and 4 bases, with 15 bases remaining between them. Germline V CDR1 and CDR2: KGHSH, LQKENI. The length of the CDR3 is 14 residues. The CDR3, as DNA: TGTGCCAGCTCATTGAAGGCCCCCTTTTACGAGCAGTACTTC. Its translation is CASSLKAPFYEQYF.

V and J are TRBV24-1 and TRBJ1-5, with TRBD1 matching 9 bases. The V gene's germline CDR1 is KGHDR and CDR2 SFDVKD. CDR3 length: 15 amino acids. The V gene end was trimmed by 3 bases and the J gene end by 4 bases; junction bases not matched to a gene: 3. CDR3 nucleotide sequence: TGTGCCACCAGTGATGTGACAGGGGGAAATCAGCCCCAGCATTTT. Its protein product is CATSDVTGGNQPQHF.

The rearrangement joins TRBV5-1 to TRBJ2-5, with D tentatively TRBD1 (6 bases). This CDR3 contains 14 residues. V lost 6 bases, J lost 2 bases, and 14 bases lay in between. Looked up from germline, CDR1 is SGHRS and CDR2 is YFSETQ. The CDR3 sequence is CASNAGQPQETQYF. In DNA, the CDR3 is TGCGCCAGCAACGCCGGACAGCCTCAAGAGACCCAGTACTTC.

Ten or more counts support this clonotype. CDR3 DNA: TGTGCCAGCAGCTTAGGACCCGGGGGCTACGAGCAGTACTTC. Translation gives CASSLGPGGYEQYF. This chain connects TRBV7-6 to TRBJ2-7, with D possibly being TRBD2 (6 bases). The CDR3 consists of 14 residues. CDR1 is SGHVS, CDR2 FNYEAQ, per germline. Trimming took 1 base from V and 3 from J, leaving 10 bases between them.

This clonotype came up many times. J is TRBJ1-4 and V is TRBV18; no clear D gene. The germline V gene encodes CDR1 KGHSH and CDR2 LQKENI. Between the trimmed V and J ends, which lost 6 bases and 8 bases, there was a span of 13 bases. There are 13 residues in the CDR3. The CDR3 coding sequence is TGTGCCAGCTCTCCTCAGGAAGAGGAAAAACTGTTTTTT. This translates into CASSPQEEEKLFF.

This chain uses TRBV12-3 or TRBV12-4 with TRBJ1-5, with D possibly matching TRBD1 (5 bases). This CDR3 spans 14 amino acids. Trimming pared 3 bases from V and 5 bases from J, leaving 11 bases between. In DNA, the CDR3 is TGTGCCAGCAGTTTCAGGGAAGGGGATCAGCCCCAGCATTTT. Translated, it gives CASSFREGDQPQHF.

This clonotype was picked up many times. This chain joins TRBV11-1 and TRBJ2-2; D unresolved. Looked up from germline, CDR1 is SGHAT and CDR2 is FQDESV (reference sequence). The CDR3 is 14 amino acids. Trimming left V 8 bases short and J 1 base short, with 11 bases between. CDR3 sequence reads: CASARKGNTGELFF. CDR3 nucleotide sequence: TGTGCCAGCGCTAGGAAGGGGAACACCGGGGAGCTGTTTTTT.

This clonotype was detected ten times or more. The chain employs TRBV20-1 and TRBJ2-3, with a tentative D call TRBD2 (5 bases). This CDR3 contains 14 residues. V was shortened by 6 bases and J by 0 bases, with 13 bases between the two germline ends. Germline CDR1 is DFQATT and CDR2 is SNEGSKA (reference sequence). Here the CDR3 reads CSASSGDSTDTQYF. The CDR3 DNA reads TGCAGTGCATCCTCCGGGGATAGCACAGATACGCAGTATTTT.

This clonotype showed up many times. V usage is TRBV5-1 and J usage is TRBJ2-1; tentatively, D is TRBD2 (6 bases). Trimming stripped 2 bases from V and 9 bases from J, with 15 bases between. Germline lookup yields CDR1 SGHRS and CDR2 YFSETQ. This CDR3 is built from 14 residues. As DNA, the CDR3 is TGCGCCAGCAGCTTCGGGGGACTTGGGAGTGAGCAGTTCTTC. Its protein product is CASSFGGLGSEQFF.

This clonotype turned up a few times. The chain is built from TRBV7-6 and TRBJ2-1, with 9 nucleotides matching TRBD2. CDR1 is SGHVS and CDR2 is FNYEAQ in the germline V gene. The CDR3 sequence is 16 residues long. Losses at the gene ends were 1 base for V and 2 bases for J; bases not matched to a gene: 3. CDR3 nucleotide sequence: TGTGCCAGCAGCTTAGAGGTAGCGGGGGCCTACAATGAGCAGTTCTTC. Its translation is CASSLEVAGAYNEQFF. Full variable domain (outside the CDR3, taken from reference TRBV7-6 and TRBJ2-1): GAGVSQSPRYKVTKRGQDVALRCDPISGHVSLYWYRQALGQGPEFLTYFNYEAQQDKSGLPNDRFSAERPEGSISTLTIQRTEQRDSAMYRCASSLEVAGAYNEQFFGPGTRLTVL.

The CDR3 spells CASSLVGGKYPNEKLFF. The CDR3 nucleotides read TGTGCCAGCAGCTTAGTCGGGGGAAAGTATCCTAATGAAAAACTGTTTTTT. J is TRBJ1-4 and V is TRBV7-2, with D perhaps TRBD1 (5 bases). Germline assignment: CDR1 SGHTA and CDR2 FQGNSA. V lost 1 base and J 3 bases, leaving 15 bases between the germline ends. The CDR3 extends over 17 amino acids.

The chain is built from TRBV10-3 and TRBJ2-1; D is unclear. Germline V gene data show CDR1 as ENHRY and CDR2 as SYGVKD. This CDR3 is built from 14 residues. Trimming pared 11 bases from V and 6 bases from J, leaving 20 bases between. CDR3 in DNA: TGTGCCCACCGAACCTCCATGGATAGCAATGAGCAGTTCTTC. It codes for CAHRTSMDSNEQFF.